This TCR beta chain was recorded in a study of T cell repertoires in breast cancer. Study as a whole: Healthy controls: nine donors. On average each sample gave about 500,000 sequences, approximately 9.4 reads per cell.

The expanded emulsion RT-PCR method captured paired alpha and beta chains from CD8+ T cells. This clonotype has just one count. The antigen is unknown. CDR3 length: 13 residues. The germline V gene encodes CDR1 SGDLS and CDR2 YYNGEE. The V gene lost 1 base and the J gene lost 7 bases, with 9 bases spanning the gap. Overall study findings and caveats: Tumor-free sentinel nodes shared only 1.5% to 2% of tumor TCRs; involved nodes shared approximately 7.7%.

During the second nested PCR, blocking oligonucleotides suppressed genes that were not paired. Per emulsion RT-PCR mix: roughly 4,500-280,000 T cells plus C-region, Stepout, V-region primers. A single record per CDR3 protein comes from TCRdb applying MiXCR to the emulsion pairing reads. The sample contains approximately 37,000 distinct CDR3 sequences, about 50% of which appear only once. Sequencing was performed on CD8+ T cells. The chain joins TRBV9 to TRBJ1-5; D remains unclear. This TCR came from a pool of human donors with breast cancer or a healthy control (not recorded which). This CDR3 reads CASSVSGRQPQHF. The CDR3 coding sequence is TGTGCCAGCAGCGTATCGGGGAGACAGCCCCAGCATTTT.